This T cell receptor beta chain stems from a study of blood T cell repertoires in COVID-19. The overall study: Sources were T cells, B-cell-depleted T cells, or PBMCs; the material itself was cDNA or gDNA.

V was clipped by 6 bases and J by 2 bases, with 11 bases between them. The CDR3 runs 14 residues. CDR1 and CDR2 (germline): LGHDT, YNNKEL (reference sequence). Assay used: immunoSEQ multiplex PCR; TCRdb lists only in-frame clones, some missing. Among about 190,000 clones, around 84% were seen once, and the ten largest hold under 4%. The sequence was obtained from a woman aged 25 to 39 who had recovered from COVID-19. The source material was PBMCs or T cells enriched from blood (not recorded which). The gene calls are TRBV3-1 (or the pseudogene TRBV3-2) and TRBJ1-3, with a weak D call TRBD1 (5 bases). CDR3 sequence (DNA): TGTGCCAGCAGGCCCCGGGGGACTGGAAACACCATATATTTT. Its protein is CASRPRGTGNTIYF.